What follows is one TCR beta chain and its context. Its antigen is currently unknown. Sequencing used immunoSEQ multiplex PCR; TCRdb keeps in-frame clones, though not all of them. The sample includes about 22,000 clones, 55% to 80% of them seen just once. This entry comes from a study of CD4 T cells in relation to SARS-CoV-2 and coronaviruses. Study overall: After roughly 11 days of antigen culture, PBMC TCR beta CDR3s were sequenced.

General study points: Compared with monoreactive clones, crossreactive clones showed significantly weaker SARS-CoV-2 expansion.

The ends were cut back, 0 bases at V and 7 bases at J, with 7 bases in the middle. CDR3 length: 13 residues. The germline V gene encodes CDR1 SGHTA and CDR2 FQGNSA. The unexposed donors gave CD4+ T cells in about 2011-2019, prior to COVID-19. CD4+ T cells were isolated from the cells after nine to eleven days of culture. About 1.9 million PBMCs per well were cultured with approximately 10 IU/ml IL-2. This TCR derives from a human donor in good health. This rearrangement joins TRBV7-2 to TRBJ2-1; D is uncertain. The source material was CD4+ T cells from PBMCs, cultured in vitro. The CDR3 spells CASSLARINEQFF. The CDR3 coding sequence is TGTGCCAGCAGCTTAGCGCGTATAAATGAGCAGTTCTTC.